This T cell receptor (beta chain) is from a study of spatial heterogeneity in lung cancer. Findings and limits, study-wide: In tumors, expanded intratumoral alpha and beta TCR counts tracked mutation counts.

TCRdb redid the calling of the 5' RACE reads with MiXCR, one entry per CDR3 protein. In the table there are over 15,000 distinct CDR3 sequences, around 7.1% of which are singletons. On this clonotype: The antigen is not known. This beta chain slipped into a library made for alpha chains as a stray read, so its size is not meaningful.

Specified time point: sample taken at primary tumor resection. The sequenced material consisted of unsorted whole RNA from tumor, nontumor lung or frozen PBMC. CDR1 and CDR2 from the germline V gene are SQVTM and ANQGSEA. The CDR3 length is 12 residues. V was pared by 7 bases and J by 2 bases, with 5 bases of the junction left unmatched. J is TRBJ2-7 and V is TRBV29-1; 7 bases fit TRBD1. The starting material was lung tumor tissue, obtained at surgery. The source of this sequence is a female donor with early-stage non-small cell lung cancer. For the CDR3, the DNA is TGCAGCGGCGGAACAGGGGCCTACGAGCAGTACTTC. Protein sequence: CSGGTGAYEQYF.